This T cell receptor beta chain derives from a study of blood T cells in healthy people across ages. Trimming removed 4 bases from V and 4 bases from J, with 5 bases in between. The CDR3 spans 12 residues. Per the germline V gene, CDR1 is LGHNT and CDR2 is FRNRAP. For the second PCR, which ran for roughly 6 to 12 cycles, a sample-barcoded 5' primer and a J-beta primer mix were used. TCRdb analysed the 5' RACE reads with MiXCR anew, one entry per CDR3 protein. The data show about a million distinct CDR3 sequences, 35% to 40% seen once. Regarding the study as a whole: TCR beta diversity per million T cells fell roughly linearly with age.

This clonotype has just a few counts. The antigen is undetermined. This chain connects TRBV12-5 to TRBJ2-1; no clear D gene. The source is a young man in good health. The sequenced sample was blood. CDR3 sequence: CASGSLYNEQFF. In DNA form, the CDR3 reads TGTGCTAGTGGTTCCTTGTACAATGAGCAGTTCTTC.